This TCR beta chain was captured by sequencing in a study of graft-versus-host responses after intestinal transplantation. The CDR3 loop spans 14 amino acids. Unmatched junction bases numbered 0, after V lost 0 bases and J lost 5 bases. Germline CDR1 SGHRS, CDR2 YFSETQ. Sequencing was performed with immunoSEQ multiplex PCR; in TCRdb, only in-frame clones are kept and a portion is missing. The sample consists of about 120,000 clones, 90% to 95% of them appearing once. Note on this clone: The target antigen is unknown.

The receptor was derived from a human donor who was the organ donor for an intestinal transplant. Sequences were derived from unstimulated CD8+ T cells sorted from spleen or lymph node cells, sampled before transplant. The V call is TRBV5-1, the J call TRBJ2-1, with 9 positions matching TRBD2. CDR3 sequence reads: CASSLGLADNEQFF. DNA for the CDR3: TGCGCCAGCAGCTTGGGACTAGCGGACAATGAGCAGTTCTTC.